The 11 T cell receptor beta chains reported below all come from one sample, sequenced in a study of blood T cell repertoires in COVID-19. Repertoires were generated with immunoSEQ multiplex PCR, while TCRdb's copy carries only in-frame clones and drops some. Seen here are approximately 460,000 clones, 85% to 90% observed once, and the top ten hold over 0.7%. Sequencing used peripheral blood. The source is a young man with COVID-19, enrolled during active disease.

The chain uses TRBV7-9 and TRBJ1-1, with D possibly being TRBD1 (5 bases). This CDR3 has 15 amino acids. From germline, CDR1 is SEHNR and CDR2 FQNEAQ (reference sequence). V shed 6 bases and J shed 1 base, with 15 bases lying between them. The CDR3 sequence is CASRDRRGENTEAFF. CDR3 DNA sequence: TGTGCCAGCAGGGACCGACGGGGGGAGAACACTGAAGCTTTCTTT.

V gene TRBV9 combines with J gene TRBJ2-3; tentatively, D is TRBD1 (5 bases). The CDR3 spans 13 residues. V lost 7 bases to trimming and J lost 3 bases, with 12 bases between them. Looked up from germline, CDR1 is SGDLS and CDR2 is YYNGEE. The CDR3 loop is CASVGEQTDTQYF. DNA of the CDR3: TGTGCCAGCGTAGGGGAACAGACAGATACGCAGTATTTT.

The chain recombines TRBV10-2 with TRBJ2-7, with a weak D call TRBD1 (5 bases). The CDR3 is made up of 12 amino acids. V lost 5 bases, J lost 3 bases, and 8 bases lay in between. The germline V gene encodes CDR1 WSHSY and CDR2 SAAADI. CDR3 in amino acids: CASSSQGYEQYF. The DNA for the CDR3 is TGCGCCAGCAGTTCCCAGGGCTACGAGCAGTACTTC.

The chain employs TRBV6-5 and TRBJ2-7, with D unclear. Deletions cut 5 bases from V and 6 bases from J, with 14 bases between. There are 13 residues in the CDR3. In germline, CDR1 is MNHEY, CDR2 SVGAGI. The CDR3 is CASSPPALGEQYF. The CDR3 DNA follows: TGTGCCAGCAGTCCCCCCGCCCTAGGCGAGCAGTACTTC.

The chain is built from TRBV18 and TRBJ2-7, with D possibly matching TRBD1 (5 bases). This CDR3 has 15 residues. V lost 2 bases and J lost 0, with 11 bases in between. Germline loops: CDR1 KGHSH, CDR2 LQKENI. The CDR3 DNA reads TGTGCCAGCTCACCAAAGAGGACAAGCTCCTACGAGCAGTACTTC. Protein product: CASSPKRTSSYEQYF.

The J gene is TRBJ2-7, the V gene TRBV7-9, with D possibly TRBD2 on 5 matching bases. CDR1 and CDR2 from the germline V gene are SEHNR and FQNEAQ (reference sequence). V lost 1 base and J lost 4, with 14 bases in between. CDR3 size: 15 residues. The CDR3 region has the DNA TGTGCCAGCAGCTTAGTTTCCCGATCGGGATACGAGCAGTACTTC. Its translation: CASSLVSRSGYEQYF.

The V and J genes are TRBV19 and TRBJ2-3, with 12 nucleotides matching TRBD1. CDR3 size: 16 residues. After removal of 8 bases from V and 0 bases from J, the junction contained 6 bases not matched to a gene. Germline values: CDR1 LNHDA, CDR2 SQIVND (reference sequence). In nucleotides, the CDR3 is TGTGCCAGTTCCCGGGGACAGGGGGCCAGCACAGATACGCAGTATTTT. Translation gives CASSRGQGASTDTQYF.

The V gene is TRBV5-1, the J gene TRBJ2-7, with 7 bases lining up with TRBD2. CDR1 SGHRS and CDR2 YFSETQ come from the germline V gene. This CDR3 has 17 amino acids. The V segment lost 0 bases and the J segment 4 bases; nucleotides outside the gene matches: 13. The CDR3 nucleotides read TGCGCCAGCAGCTTGGGTGGAGCGGGAAGCCAATTTTACGAGCAGTACTTC. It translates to CASSLGGAGSQFYEQYF.

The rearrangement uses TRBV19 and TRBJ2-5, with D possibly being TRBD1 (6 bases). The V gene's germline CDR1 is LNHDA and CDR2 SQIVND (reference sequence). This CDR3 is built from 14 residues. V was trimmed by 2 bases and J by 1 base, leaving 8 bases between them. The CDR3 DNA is TGTGCCAGTAGTATATTAGGGGGCCAAGAGACCCAGTACTTC. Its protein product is CASSILGGQETQYF.

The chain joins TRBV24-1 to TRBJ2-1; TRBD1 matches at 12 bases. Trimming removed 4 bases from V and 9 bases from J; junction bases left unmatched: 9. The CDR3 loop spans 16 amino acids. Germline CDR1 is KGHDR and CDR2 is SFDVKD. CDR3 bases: TGTGCCACCAGTGACCCCTTGGGACAGGGGGCCGGTGAGCAGTTCTTC. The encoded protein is CATSDPLGQGAGEQFF.

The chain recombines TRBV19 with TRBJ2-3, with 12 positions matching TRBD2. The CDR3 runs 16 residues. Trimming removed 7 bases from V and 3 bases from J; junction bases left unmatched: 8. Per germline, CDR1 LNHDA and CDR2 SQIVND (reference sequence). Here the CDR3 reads CASKAWLAGGTDTQYF. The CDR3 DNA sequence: TGTGCCAGTAAGGCCTGGCTAGCGGGAGGGACAGATACGCAGTATTTT.